Detailed here is one T cell receptor beta chain. The entry originates in a study of control samples from healthy donors and cancer patients. Method: immunoSEQ multiplex PCR; TCRdb's copy keeps in-frame clones and lacks some. The sample carries fewer than 200,000 clones, roughly 90% recorded once. The junction had 6 bases not matched to a gene; V was cut back by 1 base and J by 4 bases. The CDR3 consists of 17 residues. From germline, CDR1 is SEHNR and CDR2 FQNEAQ (reference sequence). The chain links TRBV7-9 to TRBJ2-3; 12 positions match TRBD2. This receptor was obtained from a woman aged 45-65 years in good health. The sequencing input was blood. The DNA of the CDR3 is TGTGCCAGCAGCTTAGGCGGACTAGCGGGACGGGCAGATACGCAGTATTTT. This codes for CASSLGGLAGRADTQYF.